This T cell receptor (beta chain) stems from a study of blood T cell repertoires in COVID-19. On the study more broadly: COVID-19 samples collected from the United States, Italy and Spain covered acute and convalescent phases. PBMCs, B-cell-depleted T cells, or T cells provided the cDNA or gDNA that made up the material.

Germline CDR1 MNHEY, CDR2 SMNVEV (reference sequence). There are 17 residues in the CDR3. V gave up 5 bases and J gave up 0 bases, with 17 bases separating them. The protocol was immunoSEQ multiplex PCR, while the TCRdb copy is restricted to in-frame clones and leaves out a portion. The sample lists some 180,000 clones, approximately 91% occurring once. The receptor's source is a man in his forties or fifties with COVID-19, enrolled during active disease. Sequencing was carried out using peripheral blood. This sequence joins TRBV27 and TRBJ1-5; D perhaps matches TRBD1 (6 bases). In DNA form, the CDR3 reads TGTGCCAGCAGTCCAAACAGGGTGGGGAATAGCAATCAGCCCCAGCATTTT. As protein: CASSPNRVGNSNQPQHF.